One and the same sample provided the 3 T cell receptor beta chains below, sequenced in a study of OX40 agonist ivuxolimab in advanced cancers. The protocol was immunoSEQ multiplex PCR, while the TCRdb copy is restricted to in-frame clones and leaves out a portion. In the table there are roughly 77,000 clones, 80% to 95% of which are singletons. The specimen comprised CD4+ or CD8+ T cells sorted from blood, sampled in a trial of the OX40 agonist ivuxolimab. The receptors originated from an adult with an advanced solid tumor such as melanoma, head and neck, liver or kidney cancer.

The chain couples TRBV7-6 to TRBJ1-2; 9 nucleotides agree with TRBD1. The CDR3 totals 13 residues. Losses at the gene ends were 5 bases for V and 6 bases for J; bases not matched to a gene: 4. The germline CDR1 and CDR2 sequences are SGHVS and FNYEAQ. CDR3 residues: CASSPWTGDGYTF. The CDR3 DNA reads TGTGCCAGCAGCCCCTGGACAGGGGATGGCTACACCTTC.

The chain joins TRBV27 to TRBJ2-1; 9 bases line up with TRBD2. CDR1 is MNHEY and CDR2 is SMNVEV in the germline V gene (reference sequence). J lost 8 bases, V lost 6 bases, and 8 bases had no gene match. CDR3 length: 14 residues. The CDR3 loop is CASRLRGGSDEQFF. The DNA of the CDR3 is TGTGCCAGCAGATTGCGGGGGGGCAGCGATGAGCAGTTCTTC.

V is TRBV2 and J is TRBJ1-1; the D is unclear. This CDR3 spans 11 amino acids. The V and J ends lost 4 bases and 10 bases respectively, with 10 bases between them. Germline CDR1 and CDR2: SNHLY and FYNNEI. The CDR3: CASSGEGRAFF. The CDR3 bases are TGTGCCAGCAGTGGGGAAGGGAGAGCTTTCTTT. The whole variable domain, filled in from reference TRBV2 and TRBJ1-1, reads EPEVTQTPSHQVTQMGQEVILRCVPISNHLYFYWYRQILGQKVEFLVSFYNNEISEKSEIFDDQFSVERPDGSNFTLKIRSTKLEDSAMYFCASSGEGRAFFGQGTRLTVV.